The clone carrying this TCR beta chain occurred once. Its antigen is undetermined. PCR amplification relied on 60 Vbeta primers (plus 13 Jbeta primers). The protocol was immunoSEQ multiplex PCR, while the TCRdb copy is restricted to in-frame clones and leaves out a portion. The sample lists tens of thousands of clones; around 80% were seen once. This entry comes from a study of cytomegalovirus exposure and HLA in healthy donors. The overall study: Of several hundred genotyped donors, more than 65% grouped in the Caucasian-associated ancestry cluster.

Whole-study findings and limits: According to a later analysis, donors in an Asian-associated ancestry cluster reportedly had fewer N-insertions than the approximately 720-donor mean.

Germline lookup yields CDR1 MNHNS and CDR2 SASEGT. With V trimmed by 4 bases and J by 7 bases, 12 bases remained unmatched. CDR3 length: 18 residues. The J gene is TRBJ2-1, the V gene TRBV6-1; 14 positions match TRBD2. The clonotype comes from a male donor in good health and CMV-seropositive. The sequencing input was PBMCs. CDR3 nucleotides: TGTGCCAGCAGTGGCCTTGGACTAGCGGGGGGAGGGGGAAATGAGCAGTTCTTC. This codes for CASSGLGLAGGGGNEQFF.